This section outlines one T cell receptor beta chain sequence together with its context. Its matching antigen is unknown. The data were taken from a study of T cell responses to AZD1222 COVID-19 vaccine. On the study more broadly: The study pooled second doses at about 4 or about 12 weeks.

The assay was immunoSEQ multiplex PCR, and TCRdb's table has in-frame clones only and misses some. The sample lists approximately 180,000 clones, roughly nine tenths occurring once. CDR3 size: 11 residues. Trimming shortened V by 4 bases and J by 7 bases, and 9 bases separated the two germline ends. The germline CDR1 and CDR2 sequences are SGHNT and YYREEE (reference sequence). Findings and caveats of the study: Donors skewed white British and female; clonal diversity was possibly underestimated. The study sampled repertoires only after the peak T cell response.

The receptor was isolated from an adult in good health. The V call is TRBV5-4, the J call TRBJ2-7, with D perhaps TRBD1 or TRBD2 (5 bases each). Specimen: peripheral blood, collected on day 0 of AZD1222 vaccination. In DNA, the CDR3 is TGTGCCAGCAGCAGGGACGAGGAGCAGTACTTC. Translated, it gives CASSRDEEQYF.